Below, 10 T cell receptor beta chains from the same sample are listed, as sequenced in a study of blood T cell repertoires in COVID-19. Clones were sequenced by immunoSEQ multiplex PCR, and TCRdb holds only the in-frame ones, with some missing. The sample shows tens of thousands of clones, approximately 90% of them seen only once. What was sequenced was peripheral blood. The source is a man between 65 and 80 years old with active or convalescent COVID-19.

This chain uses TRBV6-6 with TRBJ1-2; D remains ambiguous. Germline V gives CDR1 MNHNY, CDR2 SVGAGI (reference sequence). This CDR3 spans 11 amino acids. Trimming left V 6 bases short and J 1 base short, with 3 bases between. CDR3 residues: CASRSNYGYTF. The CDR3 bases are TGTGCCAGCAGGAGTAACTATGGCTACACCTTC.

V is TRBV28 and J is TRBJ1-4; perhaps TRBD1 as D (6 bases). The V and J ends lost 3 bases and 5 bases respectively, with 13 bases between them. CDR1 and CDR2 from the germline V gene are MDHEN and SYDVKM. The CDR3 consists of 15 residues. The CDR3, as DNA: TGTGCCAGCAGTTTTAATTGGGGGGGCAATGAAAAACTGTTTTTT. Its translation: CASSFNWGGNEKLFF.

V and J are TRBV7-2 and TRBJ1-1; D not certain. Germline values: CDR1 SGHTA, CDR2 FQGNSA. V was cut by 3 bases and J by 1 base, with 9 bases left in between. This CDR3 is 14 amino acids long. As DNA, the CDR3 is TGTGCCAGCAGCTTCTACAGTTCGAACACTGAAGCTTTCTTT. This translates into CASSFYSSNTEAFF. The full variable domain, completed using reference TRBV7-2 and TRBJ1-1, is GAGVSQSPSNKVTEKGKDVELRCDPISGHTALYWYRQSLGQGLEFLIYFQGNSAPDKSGLPSDRFSAERTGGSVSTLTIQRTQQEDSAVYLCASSFYSSNTEAFFGQGTRLTVV.

The J gene is TRBJ2-3, the V gene TRBV28; D ambiguous. V was clipped by 8 bases and J by 1 base, with 10 bases between them. The CDR3 length is 13 residues. CDR1 and CDR2 from the germline V gene are MDHEN and SYDVKM. The CDR3: CASASQGTDTQYF. The CDR3 nucleotides read TGTGCCAGCGCAAGCCAGGGCACAGATACGCAGTATTTT.

The chain couples TRBV28 to TRBJ2-7, with 8 bases matching TRBD1. The CDR3 extends over 18 amino acids. With V trimmed by 5 bases and J by 0 bases, 15 bases remained unmatched. CDR1 and CDR2 (germline): MDHEN, SYDVKM. CDR3 sequence (DNA): TGTGCCAGCAGTAACGAGCTCGGGACAGGAACTTTCTCCTACGAGCAGTACTTC. Encoded protein: CASSNELGTGTFSYEQYF.

This clone occurred once. For the CDR3, the DNA is TGTGCCAGCAGCTCCCCCAGCGGGACGCTGTCCTACAATGAGCAGTTCTTC. Translating gives CASSSPSGTLSYNEQFF. This rearrangement joins TRBV7-9 to TRBJ2-1, with 7 bases aligning to TRBD2. The CDR3 has 17 amino acids. The V segment lost 4 bases and the J segment 1 base; nucleotides outside the gene matches: 10. Germline V gene data show CDR1 as SEHNR and CDR2 as FQNEAQ (reference sequence).

This chain links TRBV6-5 with TRBJ1-1; D call uncertain. Trimming shortened V by 2 bases and J by 2 bases, and 6 bases separated the two germline ends. The germline CDR1 and CDR2 sequences are MNHEY and SVGAGI. The CDR3 consists of 13 residues. The CDR3 protein is CASSYVLNTEAFF. CDR3 DNA sequence: TGTGCCAGCAGTTACGTCCTTAACACTGAAGCTTTCTTT.

The V and J genes are TRBV28 and TRBJ1-2; D is ambiguous. Germline CDR1 is MDHEN and CDR2 is SYDVKM. V dropped 4 bases and J dropped 8 bases, with 14 bases sitting between them. The CDR3 consists of 13 residues. The CDR3 region has the DNA TGTGCCAGCAGTTCAACGCCCAGGAACGGCTACACCTTC. Translation: CASSSTPRNGYTF.

The table lists this clone with a count of one. The CDR3 bases are TGTGCCACCAGTGATTCCGGGACAGGGTTCTACGAGCAGTACTTC. It specifies CATSDSGTGFYEQYF. The V call is TRBV24-1, the J call TRBJ2-7; 9 bases agree with TRBD1. The germline CDR1 and CDR2 sequences are KGHDR and SFDVKD. Germline trimming cut 2 bases from V and 3 bases from J; bases unmatched to any gene: 4. The CDR3 is made up of 15 amino acids.

The rearrangement uses TRBV29-1 and TRBJ1-5; 8 bases agree with TRBD1. The CDR3 length is 13 residues. The germline CDR1 and CDR2 sequences are SQVTM and ANQGSEA. The trim removed 8 bases at V and 1 base at J, leaving 4 bases unmatched. CDR3 DNA: TGCAGCATTTGGACAGGGAGCAATCAGCCCCAGCATTTT. Protein sequence: CSIWTGSNQPQHF.